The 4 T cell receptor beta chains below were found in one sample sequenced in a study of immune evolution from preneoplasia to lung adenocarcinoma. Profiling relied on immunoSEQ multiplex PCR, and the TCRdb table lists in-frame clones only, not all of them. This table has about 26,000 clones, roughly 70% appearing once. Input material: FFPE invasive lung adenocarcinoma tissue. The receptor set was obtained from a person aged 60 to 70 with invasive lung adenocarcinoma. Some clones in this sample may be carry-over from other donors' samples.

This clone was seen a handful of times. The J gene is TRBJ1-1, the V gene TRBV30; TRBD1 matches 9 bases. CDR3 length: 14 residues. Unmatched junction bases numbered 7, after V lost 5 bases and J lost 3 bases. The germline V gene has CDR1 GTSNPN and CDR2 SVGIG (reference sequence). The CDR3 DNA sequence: TGTGCCTGGGGGACAGGGCAAGGATACACTGAAGCTTTCTTT. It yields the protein CAWGTGQGYTEAFF. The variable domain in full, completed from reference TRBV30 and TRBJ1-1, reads SQTIHQWPATLVQPVGSPLSLECTVEGTSNPNLYWYRQAAGRGLQLLFYSVGIGQISSEVPQNLSASRPQDRQFILSSKKLLLSDSGFYLCAWGTGQGYTEAFFGQGTRLTVV.

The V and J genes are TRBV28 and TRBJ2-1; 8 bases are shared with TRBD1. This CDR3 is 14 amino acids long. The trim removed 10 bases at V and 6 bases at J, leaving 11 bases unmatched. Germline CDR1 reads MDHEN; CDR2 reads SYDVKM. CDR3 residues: CATRDRGRPNEQFF. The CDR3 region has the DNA TGTGCCACCAGAGACAGGGGCCGTCCCAATGAGCAGTTCTTC.

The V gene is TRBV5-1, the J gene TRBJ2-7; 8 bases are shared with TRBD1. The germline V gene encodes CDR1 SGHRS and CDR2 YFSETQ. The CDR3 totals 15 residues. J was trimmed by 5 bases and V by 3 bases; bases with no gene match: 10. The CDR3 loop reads CASSSRTGSLHEQYF. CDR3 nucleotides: TGCGCCAGCAGCTCCCGGACAGGGTCTCTCCACGAGCAGTACTTC.

The CDR3 is CASSSRHWGPTEAFF. The CDR3, as DNA: TGTGCCAGCAGCTCACGACATTGGGGCCCCACTGAAGCTTTCTTT. The rearrangement joins TRBV5-8 to TRBJ1-1; a possible D gene is TRBD1 (5 bases). Germline V gives CDR1 SGHTS, CDR2 YDEGEE. V lost 3 bases, J lost 4 bases, and 16 bases lay in between. The CDR3 loop spans 15 amino acids.